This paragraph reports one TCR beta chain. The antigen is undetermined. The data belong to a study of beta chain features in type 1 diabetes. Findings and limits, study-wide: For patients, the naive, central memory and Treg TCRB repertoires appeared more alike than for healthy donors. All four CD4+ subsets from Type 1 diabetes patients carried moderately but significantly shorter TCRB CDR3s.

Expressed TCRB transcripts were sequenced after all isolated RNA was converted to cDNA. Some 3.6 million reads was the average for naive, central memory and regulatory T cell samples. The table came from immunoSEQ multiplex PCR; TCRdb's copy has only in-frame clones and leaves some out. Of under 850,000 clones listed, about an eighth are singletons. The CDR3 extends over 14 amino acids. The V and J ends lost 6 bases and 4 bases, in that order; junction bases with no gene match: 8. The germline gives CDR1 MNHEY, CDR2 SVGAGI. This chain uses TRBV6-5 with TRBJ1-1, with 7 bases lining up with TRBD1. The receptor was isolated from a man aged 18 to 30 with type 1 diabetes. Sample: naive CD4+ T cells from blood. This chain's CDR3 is CASSLQGFGTEAFF. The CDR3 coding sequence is TGTGCCAGCAGCCTACAGGGGTTCGGCACTGAAGCTTTCTTT.